This TCR beta chain came from a study of neoadjuvant anti-PD-1 for oral cavity cancer. Across the whole study: Patients without progression got a fourth dose around day 43. Whole-study findings and limits: Higher pretreatment Treg/Th17 ratios tracked higher pretreatment blood clonality.

A word on this clone: Antigen specificity is unknown.

The time point: after neoadjuvant nivolumab, at surgical resection. Patients were newly diagnosed with stage II-IVA oral cavity squamous cell carcinoma without prior systemic or radiation treatment. These oral cavity squamous cell carcinomas were HPV-negative and locally advanced. Sequencing was performed with immunoSEQ multiplex PCR; in TCRdb, only in-frame clones are kept and a portion is missing. The table has nearly 15,000 clones, around 36% seen once; the top ten hold roughly two fifths. This TCR derives from a person aged 35 to 85 with oral cavity squamous cell carcinoma. Sequencing used tumor tissue, obtained after nivolumab (anti-PD-1) treatment.

CDR3 protein: CASSPGGSEAFF. The CDR3 coding sequence is TGTGCCAGCAGCCCCGGGGGGTCTGAAGCTTTCTTT. The rearrangement links TRBV7-6 to TRBJ1-1, with D tentatively TRBD1 (5 bases). Trimming removed 5 bases from V and 6 bases from J, with 10 bases in between. CDR1 is SGHVS and CDR2 is FNYEAQ in the germline V gene. The CDR3 consists of 12 residues. Combining the CDR3 with reference TRBV7-6 and TRBJ1-1 gives the whole variable domain GAGVSQSPRYKVTKRGQDVALRCDPISGHVSLYWYRQALGQGPEFLTYFNYEAQQDKSGLPNDRFSAERPEGSISTLTIQRTEQRDSAMYRCASSPGGSEAFFGQGTRLTVV.